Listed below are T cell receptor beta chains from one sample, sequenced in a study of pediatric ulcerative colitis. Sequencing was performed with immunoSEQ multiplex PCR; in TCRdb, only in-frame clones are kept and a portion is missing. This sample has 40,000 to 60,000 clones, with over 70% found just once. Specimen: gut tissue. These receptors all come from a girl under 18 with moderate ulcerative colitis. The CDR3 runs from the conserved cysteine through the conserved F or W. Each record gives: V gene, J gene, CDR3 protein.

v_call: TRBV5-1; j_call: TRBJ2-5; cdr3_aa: CASSSGGGETQYF
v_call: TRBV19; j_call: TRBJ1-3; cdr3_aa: CASSFRRGGSGNTIYF
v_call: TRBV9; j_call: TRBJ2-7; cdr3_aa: CASSPNRGKGLAVFPYEQYF
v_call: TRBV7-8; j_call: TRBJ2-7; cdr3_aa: CASSLRLASGYEQYF
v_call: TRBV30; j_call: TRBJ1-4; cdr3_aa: CAWSVGGAGSEKLFF
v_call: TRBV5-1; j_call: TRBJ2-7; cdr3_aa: CASSGYGTARGEQYF
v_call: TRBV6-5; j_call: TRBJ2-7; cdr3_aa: CASSFGLAGTYEQYF
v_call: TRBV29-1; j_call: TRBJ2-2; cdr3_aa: CSVGTSVTNTGELFF
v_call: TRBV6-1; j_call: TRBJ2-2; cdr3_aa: CASRGTGGASGELFF
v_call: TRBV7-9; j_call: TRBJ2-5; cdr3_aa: CASSLVQTQYF
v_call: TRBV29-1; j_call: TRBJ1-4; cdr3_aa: CSVVWDVPNEKLFF
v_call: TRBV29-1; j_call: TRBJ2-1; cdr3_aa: CSAGGGLNEQFF
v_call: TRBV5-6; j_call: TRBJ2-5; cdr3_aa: CASSFLRTGRGETQYF
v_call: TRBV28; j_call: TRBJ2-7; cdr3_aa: CASSSGTAFGEQYF
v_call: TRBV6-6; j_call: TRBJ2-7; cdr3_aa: CASRETPGSGEQYF
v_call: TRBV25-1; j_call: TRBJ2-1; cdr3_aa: CASSERSAEQFF
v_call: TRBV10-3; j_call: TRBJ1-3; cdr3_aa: CAISDSRGNGNTIYF
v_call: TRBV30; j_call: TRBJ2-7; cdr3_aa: CAWSQGQGLYEQYF
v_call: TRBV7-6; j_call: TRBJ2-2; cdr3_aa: CASSLYDRATGELFF
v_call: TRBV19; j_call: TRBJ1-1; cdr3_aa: CASSLDRANTEAFF
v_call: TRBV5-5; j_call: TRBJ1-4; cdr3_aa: CASSYRGDIEKLFF
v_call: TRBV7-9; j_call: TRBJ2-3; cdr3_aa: CASSPPGLPTDTQYF
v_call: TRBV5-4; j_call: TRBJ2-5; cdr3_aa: CASSGGLTGTQYF
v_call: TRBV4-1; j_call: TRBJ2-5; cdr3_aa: CASSLWDSAETQYF
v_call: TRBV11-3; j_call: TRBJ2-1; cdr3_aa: CASSSGVGAFDNEQFF
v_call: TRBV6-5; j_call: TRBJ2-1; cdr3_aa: CASSPGTVSYNEQFF
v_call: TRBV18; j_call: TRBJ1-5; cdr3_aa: CASSPQGPGGQPQHF
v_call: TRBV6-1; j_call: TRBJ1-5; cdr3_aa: CASSEALWVQPQHF
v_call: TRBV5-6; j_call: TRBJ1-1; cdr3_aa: CASSLAGHMNTEAFF
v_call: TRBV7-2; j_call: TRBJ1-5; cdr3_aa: CASSFTGGPLDQPQHF
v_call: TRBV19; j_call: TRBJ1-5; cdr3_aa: CASSTDRGDQPQHF
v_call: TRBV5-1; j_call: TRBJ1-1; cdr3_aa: CASSLASPGQGVTEAFF
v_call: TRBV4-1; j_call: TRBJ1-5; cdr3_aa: CASSQGQDDNQPQHF
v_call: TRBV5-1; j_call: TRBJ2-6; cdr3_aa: CASSLAGSGANVLTF
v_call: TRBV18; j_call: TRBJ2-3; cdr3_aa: CASSPRTGSTDTQYF
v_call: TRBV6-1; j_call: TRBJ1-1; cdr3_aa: CASSEGGVNTEAFF
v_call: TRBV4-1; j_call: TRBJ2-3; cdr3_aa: CASSQDRGGYTDTQYF
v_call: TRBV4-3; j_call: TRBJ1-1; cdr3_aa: CASSQDPGGNTEAFF
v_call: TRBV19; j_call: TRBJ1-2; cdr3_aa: CASSIDRTGLHGYTF
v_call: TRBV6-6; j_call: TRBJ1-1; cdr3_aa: CASRSGPHTEAFF
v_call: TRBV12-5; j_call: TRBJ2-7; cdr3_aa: CASEIYEQYF
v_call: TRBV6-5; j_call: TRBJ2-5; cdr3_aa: CASRSGGETQYF
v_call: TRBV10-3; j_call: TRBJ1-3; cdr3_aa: CATAISGNTIYF
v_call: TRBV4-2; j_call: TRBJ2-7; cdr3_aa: CASSHSGGANEQYF
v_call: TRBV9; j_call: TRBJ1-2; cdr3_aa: CASTSIYGYTF
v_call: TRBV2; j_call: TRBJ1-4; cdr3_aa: CASSDLRPGGYEKLFF
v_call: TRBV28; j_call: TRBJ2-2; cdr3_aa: CASSSLDGGPLNTGELFF
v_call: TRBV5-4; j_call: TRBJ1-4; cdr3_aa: CASSLTGSPNEKLFF
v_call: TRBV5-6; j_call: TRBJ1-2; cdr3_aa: CASSYRGPGNSYGYTF
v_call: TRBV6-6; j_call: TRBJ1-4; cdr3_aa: CASSYRGNEKLFF
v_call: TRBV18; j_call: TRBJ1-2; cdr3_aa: CASSPDYQGEGYTF
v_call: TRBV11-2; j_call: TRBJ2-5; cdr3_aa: CASSLEASGRREETQYF
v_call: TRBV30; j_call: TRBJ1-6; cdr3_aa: CAWTLGRVYNSPLHF
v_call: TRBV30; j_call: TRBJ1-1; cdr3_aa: CAWIRDPNTEAFF